A selection of T cell receptor beta chains follows, all from one sample in a study of cytomegalovirus exposure and HLA in healthy donors. Assay: immunoSEQ multiplex PCR; the TCRdb copy retains only in-frame clones and omits some. The repertoire holds a few hundred thousand clones, 75% seen once, with approximately 1.9% in the top ten. Sequencing was carried out using PBMCs. The receptors shown here come from a woman in her 30s in good health and CMV-seronegative. The CDR3 runs from the conserved cysteine through the conserved F or W. Each record gives: J gene, D gene, CDR3 length, clone size, V gene, CDR3 protein, CDR3 DNA. A D gene is named only where the DNA matches it firmly. The size of a clone is reported for some rows only, either as once, few or many, or as a class for expanded clones.

J: TRBJ2-1
D: TRBD2
length: 15
size: .
V: TRBV7-2
CDR3: CASSRSGSSYNEQFF
DNA: TGTGCCAGCAGCCGTAGCGGGAGCTCCTACAATGAGCAGTTCTTC

J: TRBJ2-4
D: .
length: 14
size: .
V: TRBV4-1
CDR3: CASSQDDGENIQYF
DNA: TGCGCCAGCAGCCAAGATGATGGAGAAAACATTCAGTACTTC

J: TRBJ1-2
D: .
length: 12
size: .
V: TRBV6-5
CDR3: CASSLRGTGYTF
DNA: TGTGCCAGCAGTTTAAGGGGAACTGGCTACACCTTC

J: TRBJ2-7
D: TRBD1
length: 15
size: .
V: TRBV5-1
CDR3: CASSLGAGGIYEQYF
DNA: TGCGCCAGCAGCTTGGGGGCAGGGGGTATCTACGAGCAGTACTTC

J: TRBJ2-7
D: .
length: 14
size: .
V: TRBV27
CDR3: CASSLRGDSYEQYF
DNA: TGTGCCAGCAGTTTACGAGGGGACTCCTACGAGCAGTACTTC

J: TRBJ2-7
D: TRBD2
length: 15
size: once
V: TRBV7-9
CDR3: CASSSPGEGLYEQYF
DNA: TGTGCCAGCAGCTCACCGGGGGAGGGCCTCTACGAGCAGTACTTC

J: TRBJ1-1
D: .
length: 15
size: .
V: TRBV4-1
CDR3: CASSQSDRKNTEAFF
DNA: TGCGCCAGCAGCCAAAGCGACCGAAAGAACACTGAAGCTTTCTTT

J: TRBJ2-1
D: TRBD2
length: 18
size: .
V: TRBV11-3
CDR3: CASSLDGVDSGSHNEQFF
DNA: TGTGCCAGCAGCTTAGATGGGGTAGATAGCGGGAGTCACAATGAGCAGTTCTTC

J: TRBJ2-7
D: TRBD2
length: 18
size: .
V: TRBV19
CDR3: CASSIGGLAGRISYEQYF
DNA: TGTGCCAGTAGTATAGGAGGCCTAGCGGGAAGGATTTCCTACGAGCAGTACTTC

J: TRBJ1-2
D: .
length: 13
size: .
V: TRBV2
CDR3: CASSEGEGYGYTF
DNA: TGTGCCAGCAGTGAGGGGGAGGGCTATGGCTACACCTTC

J: TRBJ1-2
D: .
length: 15
size: .
V: TRBV6-6
CDR3: CASSGRGVGIYGYTF
DNA: TGTGCCAGCAGTGGCAGGGGAGTTGGGATTTATGGCTACACCTTC

J: TRBJ2-2
D: .
length: 16
size: .
V: TRBV7-9
CDR3: CASSLATSLHTGELFF
DNA: TGTGCCAGCAGCTTAGCGACTAGTCTGCATACCGGGGAGCTGTTTTTT

J: TRBJ1-5
D: .
length: 16
size: .
V: TRBV7-2
CDR3: CASSLAAVYSNQPQHF
DNA: TGTGCCAGCAGCTTAGCGGCAGTATATAGCAATCAGCCCCAGCATTTT

J: TRBJ2-2
D: .
length: 14
size: .
V: TRBV2
CDR3: CASSTGLPTGELFF
DNA: TGTGCCAGCAGTACAGGCCTTCCCACCGGGGAGCTGTTTTTT

J: TRBJ1-1
D: .
length: 13
size: .
V: TRBV6-5
CDR3: CASSYLVSTEAFF
DNA: TGTGCCAGCAGTTACTTGGTTAGCACTGAAGCTTTCTTT

J: TRBJ1-2
D: .
length: 13
size: .
V: TRBV30
CDR3: CAWTGGQGNGYTF
DNA: TGTGCCTGGACCGGAGGGCAGGGAAATGGCTACACCTTC

J: TRBJ2-3
D: TRBD2
length: 16
size: .
V: TRBV4-1
CDR3: CASSPLAGGILDTQYF
DNA: TGCGCCAGCAGCCCGTTAGCGGGAGGGATCTTAGATACGCAGTATTTT

J: TRBJ2-7
D: .
length: 12
size: once
V: TRBV15
CDR3: CATQGSSDEQYF
DNA: TGTGCCACCCAGGGCTCCAGCGACGAGCAGTACTTC

J: TRBJ1-6
D: .
length: 14
size: .
V: TRBV11-3
CDR3: CASSSQGTNSPLHF
DNA: TGTGCCAGCAGCTCGCAGGGGACAAATTCACCCCTCCACTTT

J: TRBJ1-1
D: .
length: 13
size: few
V: TRBV11-2
CDR3: CASSSDRNTEAFF
DNA: TGTGCCAGCAGCTCTGACAGAAACACTGAAGCTTTCTTT

J: TRBJ1-1
D: TRBD1
length: 15
size: .
V: TRBV4-1
CDR3: CASRGQGPLNTEAFF
DNA: TGCGCCAGCAGGGGACAGGGCCCTTTGAACACTGAAGCTTTCTTT

J: TRBJ1-1
D: .
length: 14
size: .
V: TRBV5-1
CDR3: CASSLYSGNTEAFF
DNA: TGCGCCAGCAGCCTCTACTCAGGGAACACTGAAGCTTTCTTT

J: TRBJ2-1
D: TRBD2
length: 19
size: .
V: TRBV7-3
CDR3: CASSSTGLAGRNSYNEQFF
DNA: TGTGCCAGCAGCTCAACGGGACTAGCGGGGCGAAACTCCTACAATGAGCAGTTCTTC

J: TRBJ1-1
D: .
length: 16
size: .
V: TRBV2
CDR3: CASSSHEVLMNTEAFF
DNA: TGTGCCAGCAGTTCCCATGAGGTTTTAATGAACACTGAAGCTTTCTTT

J: TRBJ1-1
D: .
length: 15
size: .
V: TRBV7-8
CDR3: CASSLTSQGNTEAFF
DNA: TGTGCCAGCAGCTTAACGTCACAGGGGAACACTGAAGCTTTCTTT

J: TRBJ2-3
D: TRBD2
length: 16
size: .
V: TRBV11-1
CDR3: CASSEESGSGGDTQYF
DNA: TGTGCCAGCAGCGAAGAAAGCGGGAGCGGGGGAGATACGCAGTATTTT

J: TRBJ1-1
D: TRBD1
length: 14
size: .
V: TRBV2
CDR3: CASRTGQGATEAFF
DNA: TGTGCCAGCAGAACGGGACAGGGCGCCACTGAAGCTTTCTTT

J: TRBJ1-3
D: .
length: 13
size: .
V: TRBV2
CDR3: CASIPGFGNTIYF
DNA: TGTGCCAGCATCCCGGGTTTTGGAAACACCATATATTTT

J: TRBJ2-6
D: .
length: 15
size: .
V: TRBV10-1
CDR3: CASSEGSSGANVLTF
DNA: TGCGCCAGCAGTGAGGGGAGCTCTGGGGCCAACGTCCTGACTTTC

J: TRBJ1-2
D: .
length: 13
size: .
V: TRBV21-1
CDR3: CASSPTGVVGYTF
DNA: TGTGCCAGCAGCCCGACAGGGGTAGTTGGCTACACCTTC

J: TRBJ1-1
D: .
length: 12
size: few
V: TRBV27
CDR3: CASSFLGQEAFF
DNA: TGTGCCAGCAGTTTCCTCGGACAGGAAGCTTTCTTT

J: TRBJ1-4
D: .
length: 14
size: few
V: TRBV6-6
CDR3: CASSLSTANEKLFF
DNA: TGTGCCAGCAGCCTAAGCACAGCAAATGAAAAACTGTTTTTT

J: TRBJ2-4
D: TRBD1
length: 14
size: .
V: TRBV6-1
CDR3: CASSSGQGRNIQYF
DNA: TGTGCCAGCAGTTCGGGACAGGGGCGAAACATTCAGTACTTC

J: TRBJ2-7
D: TRBD1
length: 14
size: .
V: TRBV18
CDR3: CASSPGTGVNEQYF
DNA: TGTGCCAGCTCACCCGGGACAGGGGTAAACGAGCAGTACTTC

J: TRBJ2-7
D: TRBD1
length: 18
size: .
V: TRBV5-1
CDR3: CASSHGLSGGGTGEEQYF
DNA: TGCGCCAGCAGCCACGGGCTATCCGGTGGAGGGACAGGGGAGGAGCAGTACTTC